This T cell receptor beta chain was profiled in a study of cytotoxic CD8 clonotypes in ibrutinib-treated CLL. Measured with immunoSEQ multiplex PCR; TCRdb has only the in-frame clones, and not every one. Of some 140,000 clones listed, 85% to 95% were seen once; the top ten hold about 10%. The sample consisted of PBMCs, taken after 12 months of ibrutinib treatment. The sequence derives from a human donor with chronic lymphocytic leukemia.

In DNA, the CDR3 is TGTGCCAGCAGCTCCAGGGTGGGCGAGACCCAGTACTTC. Its protein product is CASSSRVGETQYF. The V gene is TRBV7-2, the J gene TRBJ2-5; D is perhaps TRBD1 (5 bases). CDR1 and CDR2 from the germline V gene are SGHTA and FQGNSA. The CDR3 is 13 amino acids. Trimming left V 4 bases short and J 5 bases short, with 11 bases between. Combining the CDR3 with reference TRBV7-2 and TRBJ2-5 gives the whole variable domain GAGVSQSPSNKVTEKGKDVELRCDPISGHTALYWYRQSLGQGLEFLIYFQGNSAPDKSGLPSDRFSAERTGGSVSTLTIQRTQQEDSAVYLCASSSRVGETQYFGPGTRLLVL.